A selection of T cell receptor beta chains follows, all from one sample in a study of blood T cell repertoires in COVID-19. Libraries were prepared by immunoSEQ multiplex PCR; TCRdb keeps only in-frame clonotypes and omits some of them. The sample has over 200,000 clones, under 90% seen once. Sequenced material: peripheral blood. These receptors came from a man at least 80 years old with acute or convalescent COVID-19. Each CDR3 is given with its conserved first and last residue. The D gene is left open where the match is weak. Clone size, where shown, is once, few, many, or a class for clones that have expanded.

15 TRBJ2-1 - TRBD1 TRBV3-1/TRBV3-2 CASSYWDRGVNEQFF TGTGCCAGCAGCTATTGGGACAGGGGAGTAAATGAGCAGTTCTTC
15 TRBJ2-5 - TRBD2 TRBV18 CASSPRLAGQETQYF TGTGCCAGCTCACCACGATTAGCGGGACAAGAGACCCAGTACTTC
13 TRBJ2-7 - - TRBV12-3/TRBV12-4 CASKGDNSCEQYF TGTGCCAGCAAGGGAGACAACTCCTGCGAGCAGTACTTC
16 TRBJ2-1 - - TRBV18 CASSPTASLGYNEQFF TGTGCCAGCTCACCAACGGCTAGCTTAGGGTACAATGAGCAGTTCTTC
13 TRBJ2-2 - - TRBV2 CASSRANTGELFF TGTGCCAGCAGCAGGGCGAACACCGGGGAGCTGTTTTTT
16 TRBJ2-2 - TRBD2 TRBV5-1 CASSLRGRSDTGELFF TGCGCCAGCAGCTTACGCGGGAGGTCGGACACCGGGGAGCTGTTTTTT
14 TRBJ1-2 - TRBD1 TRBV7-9 CASSRQGANYGYTF TGTGCCAGCAGCCGACAGGGAGCTAACTATGGCTACACCTTC
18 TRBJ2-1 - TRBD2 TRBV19 CASSRGLAGSWSYNEQFF TGTGCCAGTAGTAGAGGACTAGCGGGATCGTGGTCCTACAATGAGCAGTTCTTC
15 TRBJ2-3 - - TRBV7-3 CASSLTSVGTDTQYF TGTGCCAGCAGCTTAACTAGCGTCGGGACAGATACGCAGTATTTT
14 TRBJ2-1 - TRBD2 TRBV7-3 CASSVGLAVGEQFF TGTGCCAGCAGCGTAGGCCTAGCGGTGGGGGAGCAGTTCTTC
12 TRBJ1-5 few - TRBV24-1 CATSDPNQPQHF TGTGCCACCAGTGACCCAAATCAGCCCCAGCATTTT
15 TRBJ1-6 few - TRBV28 CASSTGTTNNSPLHF TGTGCCAGCAGTACAGGGACAACGAATAATTCACCCCTCCACTTT
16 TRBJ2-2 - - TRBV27 CASSLFPGTNTGELFF TGTGCCAGCAGTTTATTTCCAGGGACAAACACCGGGGAGCTGTTTTTT
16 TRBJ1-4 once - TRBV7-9 CASSPYWGRANEKLFF TGTGCCAGCAGCCCCTACTGGGGCAGGGCGAATGAAAAACTGTTTTTT
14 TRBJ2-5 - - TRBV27 CASSLFTGQETQYF TGTGCCAGCAGTTTATTCACTGGCCAAGAGACCCAGTACTTC
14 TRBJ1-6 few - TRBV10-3 CAISGTGSNSPLHF TGTGCCATCAGTGGAACAGGGTCCAATTCACCCCTCCACTTT
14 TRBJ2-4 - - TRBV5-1 CASSLGGRENIQYF TGCGCCAGCAGCTTGGGGGGCAGGGAAAACATTCAGTACTTC
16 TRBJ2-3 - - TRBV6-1 CASSEADRGRTDTQYF TGTGCCAGCAGTGAGGCAGACCGAGGGAGGACCGATACGCAGTATTTT
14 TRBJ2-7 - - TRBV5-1 CASSLLVGSYEQYF TGCGCCAGCAGCTTGCTGGTCGGCTCCTACGAGCAGTACTTC
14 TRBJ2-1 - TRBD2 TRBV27 CASKILADRNEQFF TGTGCCAGCAAAATCCTAGCGGATAGGAATGAGCAGTTCTTC
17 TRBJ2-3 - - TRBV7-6 CASSLGGGGTSTDTQYF TGTGCCAGCAGCTTAGGTGGCGGGGGCACTAGCACAGATACGCAGTATTTT
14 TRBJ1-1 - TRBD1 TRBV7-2 CASRLGQGWSEAFF TGTGCCAGCAGATTAGGACAGGGATGGTCTGAAGCTTTCTTT
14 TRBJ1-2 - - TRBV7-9 CASRGGGTDYGYTF TGTGCCAGCAGGGGAGGTGGGACCGACTATGGCTACACCTTC
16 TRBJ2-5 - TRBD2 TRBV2 CASSTGTSPLVGTQYF TGTGCCAGCAGTACCGGGACTAGCCCTTTAGTCGGGACCCAGTACTTC
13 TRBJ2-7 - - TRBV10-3 CAISVGDSYEQYF TGTGCCATCAGTGTCGGGGATTCCTACGAGCAGTACTTC
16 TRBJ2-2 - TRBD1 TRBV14 CASSPGTGHGTGELFF TGTGCCAGCAGCCCCGGGACAGGGCATGGAACCGGGGAGCTGTTTTTT
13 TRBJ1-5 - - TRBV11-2 CASSLDWRQPQHF TGTGCCAGCAGCTTAGATTGGCGGCAGCCCCAGCATTTT
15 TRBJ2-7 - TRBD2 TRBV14 CASSQDYFAGAEQYF TGTGCCAGCAGCCAAGATTATTTTGCGGGAGCTGAGCAGTACTTC
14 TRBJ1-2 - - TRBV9 CASSVAEGNYGYTF TGTGCCAGCAGCGTAGCTGAGGGTAACTATGGCTACACCTTC
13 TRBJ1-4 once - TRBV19 CASSVGRGEKLFF TGTGCCAGTAGCGTCGGACGGGGGGAAAAACTGTTTTTT
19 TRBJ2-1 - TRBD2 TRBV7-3 CASSLMGGGPTSSYNEQFF TGTGCCAGCAGCTTAATGGGGGGAGGGCCCACGAGCTCCTACAATGAGCAGTTCTTC
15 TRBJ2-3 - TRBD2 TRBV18 CASSPWDYRTDTQYF TGTGCCAGCTCCCCCTGGGACTACCGCACAGATACGCAGTATTTT
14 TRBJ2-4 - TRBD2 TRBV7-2 CASSLWLAENIQYF TGTGCCAGCAGCTTATGGCTAGCGGAAAACATTCAGTACTTC
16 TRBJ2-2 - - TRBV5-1 CASRQQRTGGAGELFF TGCGCCAGCAGACAACAAAGGACAGGCGGGGCCGGGGAGCTGTTTTTT
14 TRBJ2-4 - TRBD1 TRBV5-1 CASSSWTGINIQYF TGCGCCAGCAGCTCGTGGACAGGGATAAACATTCAGTACTTC
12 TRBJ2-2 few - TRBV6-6 CASSTSDGELFF TGTGCCAGCAGTACATCCGACGGGGAGCTGTTTTTT
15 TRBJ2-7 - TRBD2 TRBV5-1 CASSREGSGGYEQYF TGCGCCAGCAGCCGGGAGGGTAGCGGAGGGTACGAGCAGTACTTC
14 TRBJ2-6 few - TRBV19 CASSRAAGANVLTF TGTGCCAGTAGTCGCGCTGCTGGGGCCAACGTCCTGACTTTC
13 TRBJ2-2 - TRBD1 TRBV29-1 CSVAQGVTGELFF TGCAGCGTTGCACAGGGGGTGACCGGGGAGCTGTTTTTT
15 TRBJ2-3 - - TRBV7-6 CASSTRRDFTDTQYF TGTGCCAGCAGCACTCGGAGGGATTTCACAGATACGCAGTATTTT
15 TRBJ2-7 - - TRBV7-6 CASSLEGDRSYEQYF TGTGCCAGCAGCTTAGAGGGAGACCGCTCCTACGAGCAGTACTTC
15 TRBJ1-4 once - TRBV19 CASSIQEGVGEKLFF TGTGCCAGTAGTATTCAGGAGGGAGTTGGCGAAAAACTGTTTTTT
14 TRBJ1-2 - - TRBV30 CAWSVGGGAYGYTF TGTGCCTGGAGTGTGGGCGGGGGAGCCTATGGCTACACCTTC
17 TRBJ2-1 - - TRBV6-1 CASSDEVRVPLYNEQFF TGTGCCAGCAGTGATGAGGTGAGGGTACCTCTTTACAATGAGCAGTTCTTC
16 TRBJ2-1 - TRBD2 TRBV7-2 CASSLSGTNSYNEQFF TGTGCCAGCAGCTTATCGGGGACTAACTCCTACAATGAGCAGTTCTTC
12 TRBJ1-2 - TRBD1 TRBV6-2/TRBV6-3 CASTPRTGGYTF TGTGCCAGCACCCCCCGGACAGGGGGCTACACCTTC
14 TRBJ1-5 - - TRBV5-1 CASSLGGGNQPQHF TGCGCCAGCAGCTTGGGCGGAGGTAATCAGCCCCAGCATTTT
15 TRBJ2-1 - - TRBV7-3 CASSLGLSSYNEQFF TGTGCCAGCAGCCTGGGACTGAGCTCCTACAATGAGCAGTTCTTC
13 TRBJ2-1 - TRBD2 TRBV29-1 CSVLASGIGEQFF TGCAGCGTCTTGGCTAGCGGGATCGGTGAGCAGTTCTTC
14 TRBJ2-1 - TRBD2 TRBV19 CASSLAGGPAEQFF TGTGCCAGTAGTCTAGCGGGAGGGCCCGCAGAGCAGTTCTTC
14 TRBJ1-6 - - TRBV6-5 CASRRGSYNSPLHF TGTGCCAGCAGAAGGGGTTCCTATAATTCACCCCTCCACTTT
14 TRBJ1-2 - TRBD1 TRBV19 CASSIGTGNYGYTF TGTGCCAGTAGTATTGGGACAGGCAACTATGGCTACACCTTC